One sample yielded the 24 T cell receptor beta chains listed below, sequenced in a study of blood T cell repertoires in COVID-19. Using immunoSEQ multiplex PCR, the repertoire was profiled, and TCRdb retains in-frame clones only, with some absent. The data contain some 240,000 clones, more than 75% of them singletons. Sequencing was done on a sample of PBMCs or T cells enriched from blood (not recorded which). The receptor source for this set is a woman between 45 and 65 years old who had been exposed to COVID-19.

The chain carries TRBV13 and TRBJ1-1, with D hard to call. The CDR3 covers 14 residues. Germline lookup yields CDR1 PRHDT and CDR2 FYEKMQ (reference sequence). The germline V and J ends were trimmed by 8 bases and 1 base, with 14 bases remaining between them. The CDR3 loop is CASADGRGNTEAFF. CDR3 sequence (DNA): TGTGCCAGCGCCGACGGCCGGGGGAACACTGAAGCTTTCTTT.

A single count supports this clone. The chain joins TRBV28 to TRBJ1-5; D unresolved. Trimming pared 9 bases from V and 2 bases from J, leaving 14 bases between. Germline-derived CDR1 and CDR2 are MDHEN and SYDVKM. CDR3 length: 14 residues. The CDR3 DNA sequence: TGTGCCAGAAAACCTACTAGGGGCAATCAGCCCCAGCATTTT. Translated: CARKPTRGNQPQHF.

The chain couples TRBV28 to TRBJ1-1; no definite D call. CDR3 size: 13 residues. Germline CDR1 MDHEN, CDR2 SYDVKM. V shed 5 bases and J shed 4 bases, with 11 bases lying between them. The CDR3 reads CASSPPGGTEAFF. For the CDR3, the DNA is TGTGCCAGCAGTCCCCCGGGAGGCACTGAAGCTTTCTTT.

The CDR3 reads CASRRQVENTGELFF. The CDR3 bases are TGTGCCAGTAGAAGACAGGTAGAAAACACCGGGGAGCTGTTTTTT. The V and J genes are TRBV7-2 and TRBJ2-2, with a weak D call TRBD1 (6 bases). This CDR3 is 15 amino acids long. The V end lost 9 bases, the J end lost 2 bases, and 16 bases lay between the germline ends. Germline assignment: CDR1 SGHTA and CDR2 FQGNSA.

This chain joins TRBV28 and TRBJ2-7; D is ambiguous. CDR1 MDHEN and CDR2 SYDVKM come from the germline V gene. V was shortened by 4 bases and J by 4 bases, with 8 bases between the two germline ends. This CDR3 has 12 amino acids. CDR3 nucleotides: TGTGCCAGCAGTTCCCCAATTTACGAGCAGTACTTC. Translation: CASSSPIYEQYF.

This clone was observed a few times. The chain employs TRBV7-8 and TRBJ1-3; D unclear. The CDR3 covers 11 residues. Deletions cut 5 bases from V and 7 bases from J, with 6 bases between. Germline V gives CDR1 SGHVS, CDR2 FQNEAQ. The CDR3 is CASSPGNTIYF. The CDR3 nucleotides read TGTGCCAGCAGCCCCGGGAACACCATATATTTT.

The chain carries TRBV5-4 and TRBJ2-5; tentative D call: TRBD1 (5 bases). V was shortened by 3 bases and J by 2 bases, with 8 bases between the two germline ends. CDR3 length: 13 residues. Germline V lookup: CDR1 SGHNT, CDR2 YYREEE (reference sequence). Here the CDR3 reads CASSSTGQETQYF. The CDR3 DNA is TGTGCCAGCAGCTCAACAGGTCAAGAGACCCAGTACTTC.

The CDR3 here is CSVARLLGTEAFF. The CDR3 DNA sequence: TGCAGCGTCGCTCGGCTCCTCGGGACTGAAGCTTTCTTT. The chain links TRBV29-1 to TRBJ1-1; no definite D call. The V end was cut by 6 bases, the J end by 5 bases, with 16 bases between. Germline V gene lookup returns CDR1 SQVTM and CDR2 ANQGSEA. CDR3 length: 13 residues.

The table lists this clone with a count of one. This chain connects TRBV11-2 to TRBJ2-7; TRBD2 agrees at 7 bases. Germline V gene lookup returns CDR1 SGHAT and CDR2 FQNNGV. The junction had 10 bases not matched to a gene; V was cut back by 5 bases and J by 3 bases. The CDR3 totals 15 residues. CDR3 in DNA: TGTGCCAGCAGCGCCGGGGGAGGGGAGCTCTACGAGCAGTACTTC. This translates into CASSAGGGELYEQYF.

CDR3 sequence: CASRIDDSNNQPQHF. The CDR3 DNA reads as TGCGCCAGCCGAATTGACGACAGCAACAATCAGCCCCAGCATTTT. This chain joins TRBV5-1 and TRBJ1-5, with D perhaps matching TRBD1 (5 bases). V lost 7 bases and J 3 bases, leaving 17 bases between the germline ends. The CDR3 sequence is 15 residues long. The germline V gene encodes CDR1 SGHRS and CDR2 YFSETQ.

The chain combines TRBV20-1 with TRBJ1-5; D not certain. V lost 3 bases and J 7 bases, leaving 13 bases between the germline ends. The CDR3 extends over 13 amino acids. Germline CDR1 DFQATT, CDR2 SNEGSKA (reference sequence). The CDR3 bases are TGCAGTGCTAGTGAGTCTAGGCAGCAGCCCCAGCATTTT. It specifies CSASESRQQPQHF.

This chain connects TRBV9 to TRBJ2-3; TRBD2 matches at 11 bases. Germline loops: CDR1 SGDLS, CDR2 YYNGEE. The junction had 6 bases not matched to a gene; V was cut back by 4 bases and J by 5 bases. The CDR3 loop spans 15 amino acids. The chain's CDR3 is CASSRGGLAVDTQYF. Written as DNA, the CDR3 is TGTGCCAGCAGCCGGGGGGGACTAGCGGTAGATACGCAGTATTTT. Looking up the rest from reference TRBV9 and TRBJ2-3 gives the full variable domain: DSGVTQTPKHLITATGQRVTLRCSPRSGDLSVYWYQQSLDQGLQFLIQYYNGEERAKGNILERFSAQQFPDLHSELNLSSLELGDSALYFCASSRGGLAVDTQYFGPGTRLTVL.

This clone was counted a single time. The genes are TRBV6-4 and TRBJ2-5; 7 nucleotides match TRBD2. V was clipped by 4 bases and J by 2 bases; unmatched bases: 4. The CDR3 spans 14 residues. Germline CDR1 is MRHNA and CDR2 is SNTAGT. In nucleotides, the CDR3 is TGTGCCAGCAGTGGGTTTAGCGGGCAAGAGACCCAGTACTTC. It yields the protein CASSGFSGQETQYF.

V is TRBV6-4 and J is TRBJ1-1, with TRBD1 as a possible D gene (5 bases). Looked up from germline, CDR1 is MRHNA and CDR2 is SNTAGT. This CDR3 is built from 11 residues. V was cut by 3 bases and J by 11 bases, with 10 bases left in between. In nucleotides, the CDR3 is TGTGCCAGCAGTGAGGCAGGGTTGGCTTTCTTT. Its protein is CASSEAGLAFF.

The rearrangement uses TRBV6-5 and TRBJ1-1, with 8 positions matching TRBD1. This CDR3 is built from 12 residues. The V segment lost 10 bases and the J segment 3 bases; nucleotides outside the gene matches: 4. Per the germline V gene, CDR1 is MNHEY and CDR2 is SVGAGI. CDR3 protein: CATRQGYTEAFF. The CDR3 nucleotides are TGTGCCACCCGACAGGGGTACACTGAAGCTTTCTTT.

The V gene is TRBV12-3 or TRBV12-4, the J gene TRBJ1-4; no clear D gene. The CDR3 consists of 13 residues. The germline V and J ends were trimmed by 3 bases and 11 bases, with 13 bases remaining between them. The CDR3 region has the DNA TGTGCCAGCAGTTTCAAGCCAAACGGGAAACTGTTTTTT. It yields the protein CASSFKPNGKLFF.

The rearrangement joins TRBV3-1 (or the pseudogene TRBV3-2) to TRBJ1-2; D remains unclear. This CDR3 spans 14 amino acids. V lost 4 bases and J lost 6, with 15 bases in between. Germline CDR1 LGHDT, CDR2 YNNKEL (reference sequence). The CDR3 DNA reads TGTGCCAGCAGCCGCTTCCCGGGTCCTGATGGCTACACCTTC. Translation gives CASSRFPGPDGYTF.

V and J are TRBV6-5 and TRBJ1-2; D gene ambiguous. V lost 0 bases and J lost 6, with 11 bases in between. Germline CDR1 is MNHEY and CDR2 is SVGAGI. The CDR3 has 14 amino acids. For the CDR3, the DNA is TGTGCCAGCAGTTACTCTCTCACTTCGGATGGCTACACCTTC. It is translated as CASSYSLTSDGYTF.

The chain has TRBV27 and TRBJ1-5, with TRBD1 as a possible D gene (5 bases). Germline V lookup: CDR1 MNHEY, CDR2 SMNVEV (reference sequence). Trimming left V 2 bases short and J 7 bases short, with 12 bases between. The CDR3 runs 14 residues. The CDR3 DNA reads as TGTGCCAGCAGTTTAGGGGGGGAGGGGCAGCCCCAGCATTTT. It codes for CASSLGGEGQPQHF.

V and J are TRBV7-9 and TRBJ1-6; 8 bases line up with TRBD1. Germline V CDR1 and CDR2: SEHNR, FQNEAQ (reference sequence). The CDR3 has 13 amino acids. V dropped 5 bases and J dropped 10; count of bases not matched to a gene: 4. CDR3 sequence reads: CASSPDRGSPLHF. In DNA form, the CDR3 reads TGTGCCAGCAGCCCAGACAGGGGATCACCCCTCCACTTT.

The chain has TRBV5-5 and TRBJ1-1; D uncertain. Trimming cost V 4 bases and J 0 bases, with 10 bases left between them. Germline V gene sequence: CDR1 SGHKS, CDR2 YYEKEE (reference sequence). This CDR3 contains 14 residues. As DNA, the CDR3 is TGTGCCAGCAGCACAGCAGAGATGAACACTGAAGCTTTCTTT. It is translated as CASSTAEMNTEAFF.

In its sample, this clone was seen once. The V and J genes are TRBV6-1 and TRBJ1-1; weak D call: TRBD1 (5 bases). The germline V gene encodes CDR1 MNHNS and CDR2 SASEGT. This CDR3 has 12 residues. The V end lost 0 bases, the J end lost 11 bases, and 10 bases lay between the germline ends. The CDR3 DNA reads as TGTGCCAGCAGTGAAGCACCTAAGGGGGCTTTCTTT. Translation gives CASSEAPKGAFF.

Only a few counts were recorded for this clone. The chain has TRBV27 and TRBJ2-2; TRBD2 matches at 7 bases. In germline, CDR1 is MNHEY, CDR2 SMNVEV (reference sequence). This CDR3 contains 17 residues. J was trimmed by 0 bases and V by 6 bases; bases with no gene match: 10. The CDR3 nucleotides are TGTGCCAGCAGGTCTACCGCGGGGGTGACGAACACCGGGGAGCTGTTTTTT. It specifies CASRSTAGVTNTGELFF.

The chain joins TRBV19 to TRBJ1-5, with D possibly TRBD1 on 5 matching bases. V lost 0 bases and J lost 5, with 20 bases in between. Germline V gene lookup returns CDR1 LNHDA and CDR2 SQIVND (reference sequence). The CDR3 contains 18 residues. The CDR3 DNA reads as TGTGCCAGTAGTATAGATCTATACTCCAGGGCGAGCGATCAGCCCCAGCATTTT. It translates to CASSIDLYSRASDQPQHF.